This is a list of T cell receptor beta chains from one sample in a study of blood T cells in healthy people across ages. Each CDR3 protein is one row after TCRdb ran MiXCR on the 5' RACE reads. The sample records some 940,000 distinct CDR3 sequences, 25% to 35% being singletons. The sample was also reused in another study, on T cells of mothers and their children.

Sequencing used blood. The receptors here all came from a woman in her forties in good health. Each CDR3 is given with its conserved first and last residue. Fields, in order: J gene, clone size, V gene, D gene, CDR3 protein, CDR3 DNA. D genes are given only for firm matches. Not all rows give a size; the values are once, few, many and, for expanded clones, a class.

TRBJ1-1 | once | TRBV29-1 | - | CSVEVEEAFF | TGCAGCGTTGAAGTCGAAGAAGCTTTCTTT
TRBJ2-5 | many | TRBV7-2 | - | CASSFQGARETQYF | TGTGCCAGCAGCTTCCAAGGGGCCCGAGAGACCCAGTACTTC
TRBJ2-3 | few | TRBV25-1 | - | CASIPSNGGITDTQYF | TGTGCCAGCATACCTAGCAACGGGGGCATCACAGATACGCAGTATTTT
TRBJ1-5 | - | TRBV6-5 | TRBD1 | CASRGFGQGDQPQHF | TGTGCCAGCAGGGGCTTCGGACAGGGTGATCAGCCCCAGCATTTT
TRBJ2-3 | - | TRBV4-1 | - | CASSQGRVLSTDAQYF | TGTGCCAGCAGCCAAGGAAGGGTTCTGAGCACAGATGCGCAGTATTTT
TRBJ2-5 | - | TRBV29-1 | - | CSTTKGSETQYF | TGCAGTACGACAAAGGGTTCGGAGACCCAGTACTTC
TRBJ2-5 | - | TRBV5-6 | - | CASSVTAQETQYF | TGTGCCAGCAGCGTGACAGCCCAAGAGACCCAGTACTTC
TRBJ1-2 | many | TRBV29-1 | - | CSVEGQNYGYTF | TGCAGCGTTGAAGGACAGAACTATGGCTACACCTTC
TRBJ2-1 | - | TRBV5-5 | - | CASSVGHNEQFF | TGTGCCAGCAGCGTCGGTCACAATGAGCAGTTCTTC
TRBJ1-2 | - | TRBV3-1 | - | CASSPSGIVSYGYTF | TGTGCCAGCAGCCCATCCGGGATAGTTAGCTATGGCTACACCTTC
TRBJ1-6 | few | TRBV11-2 | - | CASSLVKGRGSPLHF | TGTGCCAGCAGCTTAGTGAAGGGGCGGGGATCACCCCTCCACTTT
TRBJ2-7 | few | TRBV6-6 | - | CASSFSPDDNSYEQYF | TGTGCCAGCAGTTTTTCCCCGGATGACAACTCCTACGAGCAGTACTTC
TRBJ2-7 | few | TRBV27 | - | CASSFSVGWEQYF | TGTGCCAGCAGTTTCTCGGTTGGGTGGGAGCAGTACTTC
TRBJ1-2 | - | TRBV7-9 | TRBD1 | CASSGTGAYGYTF | TGTGCCAGCAGCGGAACAGGGGCCTATGGCTACACCTTC